Each of the 30 T cell receptor beta chains below was sequenced from the same sample in a study of T cell clonality in common variable immunodeficiency. Whole-study findings and limits: Common variable immunodeficiency TCR beta sequences reportedly had fewer deletions and N-nucleotide insertions.

The assay was immunoSEQ multiplex PCR, and TCRdb's table has in-frame clones only and misses some. This sample carries some 16,000 clones, none of them present only once. The antigens these receptors bind are not known. Sequenced sample: peripheral blood mononuclear cells. Source of these receptors: a human donor with common variable immunodeficiency.

This clone was seen at least ten times. The DNA ends 3 residues before the CDR3 does, and the rest of the CDR3 is filled in from the germline J gene. The J gene is TRBJ1-1, the V gene TRBV20-1; TRBD1 is a possible D gene (6 bases). The CDR3 spans 13 residues. Trimming removed 6 bases at V and 4 bases at J, with 15 bases between. The germline V gene has CDR1 DFQATT and CDR2 SNEGSKA (reference sequence). This CDR3 reads CSAEQGLGTEAFF. CDR3 DNA (partial): TGCAGTGCAGAACAGGGCTTGGGCACTGAA.

About this clone itself: The read ends 3 residues before the CDR3 terminus; that terminus is restored from the germline J gene. The rearrangement joins TRBV7-2 to TRBJ2-6; D is undetermined. The CDR3 is 11 amino acids. Germline V gives CDR1 SGHTA, CDR2 FQGNSA. The CDR3 bases that were read are TGTGCCAGCAGCCAACAACGTATC. Encoded protein: CASSQQRI. The CDR3 reads in full as CASSQQRILTF.

Only a few counts were recorded for this clone. The read is 3 residues too short to cover the CDR3 end, so that end is filled in from the germline J gene. The rearrangement links TRBV18 to TRBJ1-4; maybe TRBD1 (6 bases). The CDR3 spans 14 residues. Trimming cost V 4 bases and J 4 bases, with 10 bases left between them. CDR1 is KGHSH, CDR2 LQKENI, per germline. CDR3 amino acids: CASSRGQRNEKLFF. CDR3 DNA, as far as it was read: TGTGCCAGCTCACGTGGACAGCGTAATGAAAAA.

At least ten counts were recorded for this clone. The missing CDR3 end, 3 residues past where the read stops, is filled in from the germline J gene. The rearrangement uses TRBV6-2 or TRBV6-3 and TRBJ2-5, with TRBD2 matching 10 bases. CDR1 and CDR2 (germline): MNHEY, SVGEGT. The CDR3 totals 14 residues. V lost 8 bases to trimming and J lost 5 bases; unmatched junction nucleotides: 8. The CDR3 loop is CASEGLANVETQYF. The sequenced CDR3 bases are TGTGCCAGCGAGGGACTAGCGAACGTGGAGACC.

The table lists this clone with a few counts. The CDR3 end falls 3 residues outside the read, so it is completed with the germline J gene. The chain links TRBV29-1 to TRBJ1-4; tentatively, D is TRBD1 (6 bases). The CDR3 spans 12 residues. The germline gives CDR1 SQVTM, CDR2 ANQGSEA. Trimming took off 3 bases at V and 8 bases at J, with 10 bases between the two ends. The CDR3 here is CSVDTGLEKLFF. The CDR3 DNA, read in part, is TGCAGCGTTGATACAGGGCTCGAAAAA.

Turning to this clone: The sequence runs out 3 residues before the end of the CDR3; the remainder is reconstructed from the germline J gene. V and J are TRBV19 and TRBJ1-5; 7 positions agree with TRBD1. The germline V gene has CDR1 LNHDA and CDR2 SQIVND (reference sequence). This CDR3 comprises 16 residues. J was trimmed by 0 bases and V by 5 bases; bases with no gene match: 7. CDR3 amino acids: CASSLQGTYSNQPQHF. Incomplete CDR3 DNA: TGTGCCAGTAGTTTACAGGGGACATATAGCAATCAGCCC.

There are many counts of this clone. The part of the CDR3 DNA that was read is TGTGCCAGCAGCTCAACAGGAGCG. Encoded protein: CASSSTGA. In full, the CDR3 is CASSSTGAQYF. The chain employs TRBV5-5 and TRBJ2-3; D perhaps matches TRBD1 (5 bases). The CDR3 end lies 3 residues beyond the end of the read and is filled in from the germline J gene. The germline V gene has CDR1 SGHKS and CDR2 YYEKEE (reference sequence). The CDR3 contains 11 residues.

This clone showed up just a few times. Read data end 3 residues before the CDR3 end; the end is taken from the germline J gene. This chain connects TRBV7-8 to TRBJ2-5; D tentatively fits TRBD1 or TRBD2 (5 bases each). The CDR3 is 14 amino acids. CDR1 and CDR2 from the germline V gene are SGHVS and FQNEAQ. V was clipped by 1 base and J by 2 bases, with 8 bases between them. CDR3 residues: CASSLERGQETQYF. Incomplete CDR3 DNA: TGTGCCAGCAGCTTAGAGAGGGGACAAGAGACC.

Concerning this clone itself: The read falls 3 residues short of the CDR3 end, and the missing part is taken from the germline J gene. The chain is built from TRBV18 and TRBJ2-7; D not resolved. The CDR3 is 13 amino acids. CDR1 and CDR2 from the germline V gene are KGHSH and LQKENI. Trimming removed 4 bases from V and 4 bases from J, with 11 bases in between. CDR3 DNA (partial): TGTGCCAGCTCACGGTCCGGTTATTACGAG. Protein: CASSRSGYYE. The full CDR3 sequence reads CASSRSGYYEQYF.

This clone appeared a few times. Read coverage stops 3 residues before the CDR3 terminus; the germline J gene supplies the remainder. The chain combines TRBV18 with TRBJ2-7; 8 nucleotides agree with TRBD2. Germline V lookup: CDR1 KGHSH, CDR2 LQKENI. With 2 bases clipped from V and 2 bases from J, the junction kept 5 bases outside the gene matches. This CDR3 has 15 amino acids. The part of the CDR3 DNA that was read is TGTGCCAGCTCACCAGCGGGGGGTTCCACCTACGAG. It translates to CASSPAGGSTYE. The full-length CDR3 reads as CASSPAGGSTYEQYF.

This clone has only a few counts. The read finishes 3 residues shy of the CDR3 end, and the germline J gene is used to complete it. The chain uses TRBV2 and TRBJ2-7; 8 bases align to TRBD1. The CDR3 covers 14 residues. After removal of 7 bases from V and 5 bases from J, the junction contained 10 bases not matched to a gene. Germline V gene data show CDR1 as SNHLY and CDR2 as FYNNEI. This CDR3 reads CASTGDRIGHEQYF. The sequenced CDR3 bases are TGTGCCAGCACCGGGGACAGGATAGGACACGAG.

This clone turned up a few times. The sequence runs out 3 residues before the end of the CDR3; the remainder is reconstructed from the germline J gene. The genes are TRBV7-9 and TRBJ2-3; 7 bases line up with TRBD1. This CDR3 comprises 13 residues. Unmatched junction bases numbered 6, after V lost 9 bases and J lost 3 bases. The germline CDR1 and CDR2 sequences are SEHNR and FQNEAQ (reference sequence). Incomplete CDR3 DNA: TGTGCCAGTAGACAGGGTGAGACAGATACG. This codes for CASRQGETDT. The entire CDR3 is CASRQGETDTQYF.

This clone has more than one count but fewer than ten. The read ends 3 residues before the CDR3 terminus; that terminus is restored from the germline J gene. The V call is TRBV7-9, the J call TRBJ1-2; 7 bases fit TRBD1. Germline CDR1 is SEHNR and CDR2 is FQNEAQ (reference sequence). This CDR3 is built from 13 residues. The CDR3 protein is CASSPDRVSGYTF. CDR3 DNA (partial): TGTGCCAGCAGCCCTGACAGGGTTTCGGGC.

In its sample, this clone was seen many times. The read halts 3 residues ahead of the CDR3 end, with the missing end drawn from the germline J gene. The chain couples TRBV7-8 to TRBJ2-4, with TRBD1 as a possible D gene (6 bases). This CDR3 has 15 amino acids. Germline CDR1 reads SGHVS; CDR2 reads FQNEAQ. The V gene lost 5 bases and the J gene lost 2 bases, with 13 bases spanning the gap. CDR3 DNA, as far as it was read: TGTGCCAGCAGCCTCCTGACAGGTACCAAAAACATT. Protein: CASSLLTGTKNI. In full, the CDR3 is CASSLLTGTKNIQYF.

In regard to this clone: The read finishes 3 residues shy of the CDR3 end, and the germline J gene is used to complete it. The rearrangement joins TRBV6-2 or TRBV6-3 to TRBJ2-5; D is possibly TRBD1 (6 bases). CDR1 and CDR2 (germline): MNHEY, SVGEGT. The ends were cut back, 2 bases at V and 4 bases at J, with 14 bases in the middle. The CDR3 covers 15 residues. Partial CDR3 DNA: TGTGCCAGCAGTTACACAACCACAGGGCCAGAGACC. It encodes CASSYTTTGPET. The CDR3 reads in full as CASSYTTTGPETQYF.

There are a few counts of this clone. The observed sequence ends 3 residues before the CDR3 terminus, with the missing tail filled in from the germline J gene. The chain recombines TRBV7-3 with TRBJ2-1; perhaps TRBD1 as D (6 bases). Germline CDR1 is SGHTA and CDR2 is FQGTGA. This CDR3 comprises 13 residues. V lost 5 bases and J lost 5, with 10 bases in between. The sequenced CDR3 bases are TGTGCCAGCAGCCTCGACAGGAACAATGAG. Residues: CASSLDRNNE. The complete CDR3 protein is CASSLDRNNEQFF.

With respect to this clone: The read terminates 3 residues ahead of where the CDR3 ends, so the germline J gene completes it. The chain uses TRBV7-9 and TRBJ2-7; 7 nucleotides line up with TRBD1. Germline trimming cut 1 base from V and 1 base from J; bases unmatched to any gene: 4. Germline assignment: CDR1 SEHNR and CDR2 FQNEAQ (reference sequence). The CDR3 is made up of 15 amino acids. The CDR3 sequence: CASSLEGAISYEQYF. The sequenced part of the CDR3 DNA is TGTGCCAGCAGCTTAGAGGGGGCTATATCCTACGAG.

This clone was seen at least ten times. Read coverage stops 3 residues before the CDR3 terminus; the germline J gene supplies the remainder. The chain couples TRBV5-6 to TRBJ2-1; tentative D call: TRBD2 (7 bases). This CDR3 is 15 amino acids long. Trimming stripped 0 bases from V and 8 bases from J, with 15 bases between. Germline V gene lookup returns CDR1 SGHDT and CDR2 YYEEEE. CDR3 sequence: CASSLGQGGGYEQFF. The CDR3 DNA, read in part, is TGTGCCAGCAGCTTGGGTCAAGGGGGGGGATATGAG.

This clone occurred a few times. Coverage ceases 3 residues before the CDR3 finishes, and the germline J gene fills in the end. The V and J genes are TRBV6-2 or TRBV6-3 and TRBJ1-6; 9 bases match TRBD1. This CDR3 has 16 amino acids. J was trimmed by 7 bases and V by 2 bases; bases with no gene match: 6. Germline loops: CDR1 MNHEY, CDR2 SVGEGT. CDR3 DNA, as far as it was read: TGTGCCAGCAGTTACACAGGGGGCTTACGGAATTCACCC. This sequence encodes CASSYTGGLRNSP. From start to end, the CDR3 is CASSYTGGLRNSPLHF.

This clone has a handful of counts. The read terminates 3 residues ahead of where the CDR3 ends, so the germline J gene completes it. The chain combines TRBV18 with TRBJ2-4; weak D call: TRBD2 (7 bases). Germline CDR1 reads KGHSH; CDR2 reads LQKENI. The CDR3 loop spans 15 amino acids. V was pared by 3 bases and J by 6 bases, with 15 bases between. Partial CDR3 DNA: TGTGCCAGCTCACCGACACAGGGAGGGAGAAACATT. It is translated as CASSPTQGGRNI. In full, the CDR3 is CASSPTQGGRNIQYF. The whole variable domain, remainder taken from reference TRBV18 and TRBJ2-4, is NAGVMQNPRHLVRRRGQEARLRCSPMKGHSHVYWYRQLPEEGLKFMVYLQKENIIDESGMPKERFSAEFPKEGPSILRIQQVVRGDSAAYFCASSPTQGGRNIQYFGAGTRLSVL.

This clone came up many times. CDR3 region: CAWSGGGGQETQYF. The part of the CDR3 DNA that was read is TGTGCCTGGAGTGGAGGAGGGGGACAAGAGACC. The V call is TRBV30, the J call TRBJ2-5; D is tentatively TRBD1 or TRBD2 (6 bases each). The read comes to an end 3 residues before the CDR3 does, leaving the germline J gene to fill in the end. Germline loops: CDR1 GTSNPN, CDR2 SVGIG (reference sequence). This CDR3 has 14 amino acids. Trimming took off 1 base at V and 2 bases at J, with 11 bases between the two ends. Complete variable domain (other parts from reference TRBV30 and TRBJ2-5): SQTIHQWPATLVQPVGSPLSLECTVEGTSNPNLYWYRQAAGRGLQLLFYSVGIGQISSEVPQNLSASRPQDRQFILSSKKLLLSDSGFYLCAWSGGGGQETQYFGPGTRLLVL.

This clone was picked up a small number of times. The CDR3 reads CASSFGGEVRNQPQHF. CDR3 bases read: TGTGCCAGCAGCTTCGGGGGGGAGGTTCGCAATCAGCCC. This chain joins TRBV7-3 and TRBJ1-5; weak D call: TRBD1 (5 bases). The read terminates 3 residues ahead of where the CDR3 ends, so the germline J gene completes it. The CDR3 has 16 amino acids. Trimming cost V 3 bases and J 2 bases, with 14 bases left between them. Germline CDR1 reads SGHTA; CDR2 reads FQGTGA.

This clone was found a few times. Read data end 3 residues before the CDR3 end; the end is taken from the germline J gene. The V call is TRBV18, the J call TRBJ2-2; 9 nucleotides match TRBD2. The J segment lost 4 bases and the V segment lost 3 bases, leaving 3 bases of the junction unmatched. CDR3 size: 15 residues. Germline V lookup: CDR1 KGHSH, CDR2 LQKENI. The sequenced CDR3 bases are TGTGCCAGCTCACCGGGACTAGCTTCCACCGGGGAG. This gives the protein CASSPGLASTGE. The complete CDR3 reads CASSPGLASTGELFF.

Turning to this clone: The read ends 3 residues before the CDR3 terminus; that terminus is restored from the germline J gene. The rearrangement joins TRBV19 to TRBJ2-5; 8 positions match TRBD2. The germline V gene has CDR1 LNHDA and CDR2 SQIVND (reference sequence). This CDR3 region has 13 residues. The J segment lost 4 bases and the V segment lost 6 bases, leaving 4 bases of the junction unmatched. The covered CDR3 bases are TGTGCCAGTAGCGGGGGGGCGGTAGAGACC. As protein: CASSGGAVET. The entire CDR3 reads CASSGGAVETQYF.

On this clone itself: The DNA ends 3 residues before the CDR3 does, and the rest of the CDR3 is filled in from the germline J gene. V is TRBV7-2 and J is TRBJ2-7, with D perhaps TRBD2 (5 bases). Trimming shortened V by 2 bases and J by 3 bases, and 14 bases separated the two germline ends. Germline V gives CDR1 SGHTA, CDR2 FQGNSA. CDR3 length: 15 residues. The CDR3 loop reads CASSLWELAGYEQYF. The sequenced part of the CDR3 DNA is TGTGCCAGCAGCTTATGGGAACTCGCGGGCTACGAG.

Concerning this clone: The read falls 3 residues short of the CDR3 end, and the missing part is taken from the germline J gene. The chain links TRBV6-2 or TRBV6-3 to TRBJ2-2; D is possibly TRBD1 (5 bases). Germline V gene lookup returns CDR1 MNHEY and CDR2 SVGEGT. The V end was cut by 6 bases, the J end by 4 bases, with 18 bases between. The CDR3 loop spans 16 amino acids. CDR3 sequence reads: CASRSLPRVVTGELFF. The CDR3 bases that were read are TGTGCCAGCAGGTCCCTCCCCAGGGTGGTCACCGGGGAG.

This clone was seen a handful of times. The read terminates 3 residues ahead of where the CDR3 ends, so the germline J gene completes it. The chain uses TRBV7-9 and TRBJ1-1, with D perhaps matching TRBD1 (6 bases). Germline V gives CDR1 SEHNR, CDR2 FQNEAQ (reference sequence). The CDR3 runs 13 residues. V was shortened by 6 bases and J by 4 bases, with 12 bases between the two germline ends. The CDR3 reads CASSQQGGTEAFF. The part of the CDR3 DNA that was read is TGTGCCAGCAGTCAACAGGGAGGCACTGAA. Filled out from reference TRBV7-9 and TRBJ1-1, the complete variable domain reads DTGVSQNPRHKITKRGQNVTFRCDPISEHNRLYWYRQTLGQGPEFLTYFQNEAQLEKSRLLSDRFSAERPKGSFSTLEIQRTEQGDSAMYLCASSQQGGTEAFFGQGTRLTVV.

As to this clone: From the germline J gene comes the end of the CDR3, since the read stops 3 residues before it. The rearrangement uses TRBV30 and TRBJ1-1; tentative D call: TRBD1 (5 bases). CDR3 length: 12 residues. The V end lost 3 bases, the J end lost 7 bases, and 12 bases lay between the germline ends. The germline V gene has CDR1 GTSNPN and CDR2 SVGIG (reference sequence). CDR3 in amino acids: CAWRGQPSEAFF. The sequenced part of the CDR3 DNA is TGTGCCTGGAGAGGACAACCGAGTGAA.

There are a few counts of this clone. The read ends 3 residues early relative to the CDR3; the germline J gene fills the gap. This chain connects TRBV18 to TRBJ1-6; 7 bases map to TRBD1. V lost 4 bases, J lost 0 bases, and 3 bases stayed unmatched. The germline V gene encodes CDR1 KGHSH and CDR2 LQKENI. This CDR3 is 16 amino acids long. The sequenced CDR3 bases are TGTGCCAGCTCACGCGACAGGGACTCCTATAATTCACCC. Translation gives CASSRDRDSYNSP. The CDR3 as a whole reads CASSRDRDSYNSPLHF. Drawing the rest from reference TRBV18 and TRBJ1-6, the complete variable domain is NAGVMQNPRHLVRRRGQEARLRCSPMKGHSHVYWYRQLPEEGLKFMVYLQKENIIDESGMPKERFSAEFPKEGPSILRIQQVVRGDSAAYFCASSRDRDSYNSPLHFGNGTRLTVT.

Comments on this clone: The read stops 3 residues short of the end of the CDR3; the missing end is completed from the germline J gene. The rearrangement uses TRBV7-6 and TRBJ2-1; 12 bases are shared with TRBD2. Germline assignment: CDR1 SGHVS and CDR2 FNYEAQ. The CDR3 has 15 residues. J gave up 3 bases and V 5 bases, and 2 bases lay outside the gene matches. The CDR3 DNA, read in part, is TGTGCCAGCAGCCGGACTAGCGGGGTCTACAATGAG. As protein: CASSRTSGVYNE. The full-length CDR3 reads as CASSRTSGVYNEQFF.